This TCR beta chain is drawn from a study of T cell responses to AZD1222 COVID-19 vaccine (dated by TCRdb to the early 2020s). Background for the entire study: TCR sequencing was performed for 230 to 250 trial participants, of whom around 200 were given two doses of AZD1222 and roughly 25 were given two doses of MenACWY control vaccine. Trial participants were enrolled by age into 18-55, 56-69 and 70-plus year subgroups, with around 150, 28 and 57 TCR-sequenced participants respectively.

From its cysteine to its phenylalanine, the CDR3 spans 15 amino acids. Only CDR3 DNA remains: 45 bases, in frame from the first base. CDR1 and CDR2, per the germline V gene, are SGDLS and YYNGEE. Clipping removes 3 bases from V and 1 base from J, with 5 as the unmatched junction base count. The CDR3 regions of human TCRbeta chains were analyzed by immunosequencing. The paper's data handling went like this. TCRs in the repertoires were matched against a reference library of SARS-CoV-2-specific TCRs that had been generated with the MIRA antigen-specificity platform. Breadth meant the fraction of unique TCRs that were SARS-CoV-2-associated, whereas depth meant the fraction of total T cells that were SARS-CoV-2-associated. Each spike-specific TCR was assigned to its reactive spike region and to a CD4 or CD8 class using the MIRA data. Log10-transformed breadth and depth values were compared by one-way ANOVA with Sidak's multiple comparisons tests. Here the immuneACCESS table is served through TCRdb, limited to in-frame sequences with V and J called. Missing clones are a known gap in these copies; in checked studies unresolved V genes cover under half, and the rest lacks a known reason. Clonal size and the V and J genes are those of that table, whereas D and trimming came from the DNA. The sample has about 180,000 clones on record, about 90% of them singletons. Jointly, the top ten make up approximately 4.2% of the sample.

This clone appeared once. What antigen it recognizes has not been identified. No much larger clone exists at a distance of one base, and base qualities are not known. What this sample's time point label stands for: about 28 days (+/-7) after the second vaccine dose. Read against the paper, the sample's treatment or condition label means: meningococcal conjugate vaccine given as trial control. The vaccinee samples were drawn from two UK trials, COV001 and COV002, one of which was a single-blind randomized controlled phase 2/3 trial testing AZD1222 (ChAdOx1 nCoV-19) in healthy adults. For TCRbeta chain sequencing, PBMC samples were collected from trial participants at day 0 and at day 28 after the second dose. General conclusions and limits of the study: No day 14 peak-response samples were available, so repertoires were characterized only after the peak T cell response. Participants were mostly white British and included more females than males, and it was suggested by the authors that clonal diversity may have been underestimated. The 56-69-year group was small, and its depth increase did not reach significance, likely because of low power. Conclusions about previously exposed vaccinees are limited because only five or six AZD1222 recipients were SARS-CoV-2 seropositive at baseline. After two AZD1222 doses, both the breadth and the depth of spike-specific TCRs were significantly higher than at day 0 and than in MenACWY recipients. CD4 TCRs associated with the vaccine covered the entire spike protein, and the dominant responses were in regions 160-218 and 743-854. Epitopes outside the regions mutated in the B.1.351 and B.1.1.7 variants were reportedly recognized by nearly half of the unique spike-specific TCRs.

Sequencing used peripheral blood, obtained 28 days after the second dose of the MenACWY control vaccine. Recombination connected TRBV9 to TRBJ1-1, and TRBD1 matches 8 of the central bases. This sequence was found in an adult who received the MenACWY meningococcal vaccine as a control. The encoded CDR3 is CASSDVGTGNTEAFF. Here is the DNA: TGTGCCAGCAGCGACGTAGGGACAGGGAACACTGAAGCTTTCTTT.